This paragraph covers one T cell receptor (beta chain) sequence. What it recognizes is unknown. The data belong to a study of T cell responses to AZD1222 COVID-19 vaccine. Notes on the study in general: Nearly half of spike-specific TCRs reportedly go after variant regions that carry no mutations. Spike-spanning, vaccine-associated CD4 TCRs were dominant at 160-218 and 743-854. Most donors were white British and more were female, and clonal diversity was possibly underestimated.

This CDR3 comprises 17 residues. Trimming took 2 bases from V and 3 from J; bases not matched to a gene: 8. Per germline, CDR1 MNHEY and CDR2 SMNVEV (reference sequence). TCRdb's table, derived via immunoSEQ multiplex PCR, lists solely in-frame clones and lacks some. Here the sample spans 100,000 or so clones, around nine tenths being singletons. The V call is TRBV27, the J call TRBJ2-1; TRBD1 agrees at 9 bases. Sequencing was performed on peripheral blood, taken on day 0 of AZD1222 vaccination. This sequence was found in an adult in good health. CDR3 nucleotide sequence: TGTGCCAGCAGTTTAAATTCACAGGGGGCGATCTACAATGAGCAGTTCTTC. It specifies CASSLNSQGAIYNEQFF.